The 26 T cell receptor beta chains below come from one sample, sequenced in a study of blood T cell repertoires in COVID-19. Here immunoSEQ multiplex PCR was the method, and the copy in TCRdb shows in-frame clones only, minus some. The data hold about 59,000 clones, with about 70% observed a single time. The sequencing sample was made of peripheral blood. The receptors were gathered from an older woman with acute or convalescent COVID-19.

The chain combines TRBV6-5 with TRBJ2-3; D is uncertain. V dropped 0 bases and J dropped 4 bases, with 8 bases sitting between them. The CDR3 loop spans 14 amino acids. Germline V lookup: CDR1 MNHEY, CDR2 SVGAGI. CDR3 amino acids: CASSYSWQADTQYF. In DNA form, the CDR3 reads TGTGCCAGCAGTTACTCTTGGCAGGCAGATACGCAGTATTTT.

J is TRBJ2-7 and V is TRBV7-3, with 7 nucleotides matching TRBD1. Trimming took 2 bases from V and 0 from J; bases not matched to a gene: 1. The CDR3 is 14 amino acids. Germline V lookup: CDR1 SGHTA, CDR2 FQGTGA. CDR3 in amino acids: CASSLGDSSYEQYF. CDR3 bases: TGTGCCAGCAGCTTAGGGGACAGCTCCTACGAGCAGTACTTC.

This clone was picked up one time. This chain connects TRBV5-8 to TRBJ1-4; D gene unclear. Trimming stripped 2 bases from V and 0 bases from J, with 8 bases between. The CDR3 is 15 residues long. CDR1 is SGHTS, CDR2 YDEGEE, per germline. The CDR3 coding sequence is TGTGCCAGCAGCTTCCAGTCCGCAACTAATGAAAAACTGTTTTTT. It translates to CASSFQSATNEKLFF.

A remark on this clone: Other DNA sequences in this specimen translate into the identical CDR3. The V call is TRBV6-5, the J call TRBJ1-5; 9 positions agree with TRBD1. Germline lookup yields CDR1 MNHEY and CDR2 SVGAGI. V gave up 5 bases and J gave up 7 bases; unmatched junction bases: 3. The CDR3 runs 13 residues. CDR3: CASSTGGGQPQHF. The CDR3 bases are TGTGCCAGCAGTACAGGGGGCGGACAGCCCCAGCATTTT.

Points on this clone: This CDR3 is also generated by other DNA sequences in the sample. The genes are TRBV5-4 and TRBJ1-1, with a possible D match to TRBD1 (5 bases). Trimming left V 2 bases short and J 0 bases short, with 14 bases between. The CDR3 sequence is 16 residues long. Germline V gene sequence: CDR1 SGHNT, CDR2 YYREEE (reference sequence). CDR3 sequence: CASSLGRGDLNTEAFF. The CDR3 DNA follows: TGTGCCAGCAGCTTAGGTCGCGGGGACTTGAACACTGAAGCTTTCTTT.

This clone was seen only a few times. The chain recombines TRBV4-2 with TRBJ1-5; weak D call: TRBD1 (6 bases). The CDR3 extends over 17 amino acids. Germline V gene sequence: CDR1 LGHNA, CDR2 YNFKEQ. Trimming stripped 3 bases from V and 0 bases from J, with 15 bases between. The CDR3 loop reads CASSQTGQTLSNQPQHF. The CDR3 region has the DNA TGTGCCAGCAGCCAGACCGGACAGACCCTTAGCAATCAGCCCCAGCATTTT.

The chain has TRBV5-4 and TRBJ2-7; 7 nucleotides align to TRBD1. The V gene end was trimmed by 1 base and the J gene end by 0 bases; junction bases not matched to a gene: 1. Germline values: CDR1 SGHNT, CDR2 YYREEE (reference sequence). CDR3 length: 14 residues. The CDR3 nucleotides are TGTGCCAGCAGCTTGCGACAGGGCTCCTACGAGCAGTACTTC. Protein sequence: CASSLRQGSYEQYF.

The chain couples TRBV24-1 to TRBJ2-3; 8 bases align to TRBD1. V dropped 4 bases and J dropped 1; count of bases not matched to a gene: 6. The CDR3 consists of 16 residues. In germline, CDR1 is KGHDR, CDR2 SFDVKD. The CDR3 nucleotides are TGTGCCACCAGTGAGCCGACAGGGGCCCGCACAGATACGCAGTATTTT. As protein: CATSEPTGARTDTQYF.

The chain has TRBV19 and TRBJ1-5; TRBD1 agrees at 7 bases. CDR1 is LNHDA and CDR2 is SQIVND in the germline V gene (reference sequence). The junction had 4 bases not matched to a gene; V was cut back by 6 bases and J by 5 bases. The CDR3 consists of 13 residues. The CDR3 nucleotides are TGTGCCAGTAGCTTCACAGGGGATCAGCCCCAGCATTTT. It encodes CASSFTGDQPQHF.

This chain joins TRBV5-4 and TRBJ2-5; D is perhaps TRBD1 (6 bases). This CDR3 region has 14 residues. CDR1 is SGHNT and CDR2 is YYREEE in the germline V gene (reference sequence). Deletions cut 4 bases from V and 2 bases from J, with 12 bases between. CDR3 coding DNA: TGTGCCAGCAGCCCCCGGGACATACAAGAGACCCAGTACTTC. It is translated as CASSPRDIQETQYF.

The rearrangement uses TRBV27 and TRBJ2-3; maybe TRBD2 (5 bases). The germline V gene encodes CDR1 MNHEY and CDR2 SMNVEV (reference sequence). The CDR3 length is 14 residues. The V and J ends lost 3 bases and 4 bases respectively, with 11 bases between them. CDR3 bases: TGTGCCAGCAGTTTGGACTGGGGAGCAGATACGCAGTATTTT. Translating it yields CASSLDWGADTQYF.

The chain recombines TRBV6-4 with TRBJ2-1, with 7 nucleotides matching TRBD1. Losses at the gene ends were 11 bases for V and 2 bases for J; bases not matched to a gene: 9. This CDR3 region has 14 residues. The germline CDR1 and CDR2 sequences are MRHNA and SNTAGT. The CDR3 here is CAGYRTGPYNEQFF. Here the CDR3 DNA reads TGTGCCGGATATAGGACAGGCCCCTACAATGAGCAGTTCTTC.

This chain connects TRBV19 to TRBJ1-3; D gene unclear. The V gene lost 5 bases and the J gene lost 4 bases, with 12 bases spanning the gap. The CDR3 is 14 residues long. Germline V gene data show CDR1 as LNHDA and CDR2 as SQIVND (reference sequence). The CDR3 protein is CASSPFAGGNTIYF. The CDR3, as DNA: TGTGCCAGTAGTCCCTTCGCGGGGGGAAACACCATATATTTT.

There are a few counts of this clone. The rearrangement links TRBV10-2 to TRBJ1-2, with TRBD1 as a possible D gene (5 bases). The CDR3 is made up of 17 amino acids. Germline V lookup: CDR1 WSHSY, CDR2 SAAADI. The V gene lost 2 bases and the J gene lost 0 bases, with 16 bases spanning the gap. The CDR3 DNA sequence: TGCGCCAGCAGTGAGATGGGGCGATACCTAGCTAACTATGGCTACACCTTC. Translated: CASSEMGRYLANYGYTF.

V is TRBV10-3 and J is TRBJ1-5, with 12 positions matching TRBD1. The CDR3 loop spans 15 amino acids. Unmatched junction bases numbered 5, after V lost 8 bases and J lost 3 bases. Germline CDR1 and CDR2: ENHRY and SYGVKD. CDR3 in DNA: TGTGCCATCCCCGGGACAGGGGGCATCAATCAGCCCCAGCATTTT. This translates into CAIPGTGGINQPQHF.

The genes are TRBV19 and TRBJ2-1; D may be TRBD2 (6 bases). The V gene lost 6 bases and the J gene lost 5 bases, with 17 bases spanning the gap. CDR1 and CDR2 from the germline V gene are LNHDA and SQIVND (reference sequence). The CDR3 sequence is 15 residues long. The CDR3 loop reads CASRAGGLGDNEQFF. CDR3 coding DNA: TGTGCCAGTAGGGCCGGGGGTTTGGGGGACAATGAGCAGTTCTTC.

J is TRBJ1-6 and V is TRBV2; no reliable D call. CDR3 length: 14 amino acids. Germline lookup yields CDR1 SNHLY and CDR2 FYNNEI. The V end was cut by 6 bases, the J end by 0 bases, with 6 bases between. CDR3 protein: CASRGGSYNSPLHF. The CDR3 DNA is TGTGCCAGCAGGGGAGGCTCCTATAATTCACCCCTCCACTTT.

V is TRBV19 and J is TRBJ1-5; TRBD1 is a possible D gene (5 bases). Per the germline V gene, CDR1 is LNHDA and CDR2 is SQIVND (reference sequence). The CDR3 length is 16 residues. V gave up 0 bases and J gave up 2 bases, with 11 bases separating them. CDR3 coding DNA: TGTGCCAGTAGTATAGACCGGGGGAAGCGCAATCAGCCCCAGCATTTT. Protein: CASSIDRGKRNQPQHF.

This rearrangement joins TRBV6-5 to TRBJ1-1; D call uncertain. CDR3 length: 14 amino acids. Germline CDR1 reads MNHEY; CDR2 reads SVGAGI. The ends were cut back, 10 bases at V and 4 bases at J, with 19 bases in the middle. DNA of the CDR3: TGTGCCACGCGTTTCATTGCCGGAGGCACTGAAGCTTTCTTT. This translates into CATRFIAGGTEAFF.

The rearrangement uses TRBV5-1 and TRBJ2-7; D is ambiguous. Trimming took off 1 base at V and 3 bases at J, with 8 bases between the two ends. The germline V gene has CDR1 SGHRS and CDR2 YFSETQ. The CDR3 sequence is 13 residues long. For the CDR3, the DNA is TGCGCCAGCAGCTTGATGAAGAGCTACGAGCAGTACTTC. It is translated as CASSLMKSYEQYF.

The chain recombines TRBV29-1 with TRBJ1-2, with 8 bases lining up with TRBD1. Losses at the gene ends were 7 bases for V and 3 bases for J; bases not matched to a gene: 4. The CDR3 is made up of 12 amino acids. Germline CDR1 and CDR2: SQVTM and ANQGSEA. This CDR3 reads CSAMTGDYGYTF. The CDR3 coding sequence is TGCAGCGCCATGACAGGGGACTATGGCTACACCTTC.

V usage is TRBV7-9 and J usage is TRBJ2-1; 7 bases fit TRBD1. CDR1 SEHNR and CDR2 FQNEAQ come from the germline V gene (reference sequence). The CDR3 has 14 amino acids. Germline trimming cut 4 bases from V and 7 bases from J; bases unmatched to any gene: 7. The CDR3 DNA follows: TGTGCCAGCAGCTCACAGGGACAGACTAATGAGCAGTTCTTC. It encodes CASSSQGQTNEQFF.

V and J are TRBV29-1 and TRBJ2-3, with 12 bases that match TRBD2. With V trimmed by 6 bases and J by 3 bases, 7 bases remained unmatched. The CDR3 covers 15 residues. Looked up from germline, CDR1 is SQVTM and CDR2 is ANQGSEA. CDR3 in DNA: TGCAGCGTGTTAAAACTAGCGGGGGGAACAGATACGCAGTATTTT. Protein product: CSVLKLAGGTDTQYF.

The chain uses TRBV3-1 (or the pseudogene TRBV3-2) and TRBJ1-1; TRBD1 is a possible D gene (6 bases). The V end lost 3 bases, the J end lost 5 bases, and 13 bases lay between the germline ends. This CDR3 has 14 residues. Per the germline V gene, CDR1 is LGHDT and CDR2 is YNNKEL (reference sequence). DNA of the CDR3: TGTGCCAGCAGCCATAGGACAGATAGGACTGAAGCTTTCTTT. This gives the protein CASSHRTDRTEAFF.

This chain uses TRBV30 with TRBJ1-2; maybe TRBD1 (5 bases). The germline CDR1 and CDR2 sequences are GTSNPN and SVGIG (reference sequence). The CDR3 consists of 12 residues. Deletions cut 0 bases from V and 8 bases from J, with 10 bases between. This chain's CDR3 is CAWSVRQFGYTF. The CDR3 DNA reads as TGTGCCTGGAGTGTTCGACAGTTCGGCTACACCTTC.

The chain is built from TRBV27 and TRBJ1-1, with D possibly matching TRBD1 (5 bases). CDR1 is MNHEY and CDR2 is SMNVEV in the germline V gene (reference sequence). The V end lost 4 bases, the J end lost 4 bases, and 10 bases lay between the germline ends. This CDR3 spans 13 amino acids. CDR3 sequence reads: CASSWGGATEAFF. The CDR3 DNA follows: TGTGCCAGCAGTTGGGGGGGAGCCACTGAAGCTTTCTTT.